The present TCR beta chain was sequenced within a study of shared clonotypes between healthy human individuals. As regards this clone: Antigen unknown.

TCRdb's table, derived via immunoSEQ multiplex PCR, lists solely in-frame clones and lacks some. The sample records hundreds of thousands of clones, 95% being singletons. Per germline, CDR1 SGHRS and CDR2 YFSETQ. Trimming pared 3 bases from V and 1 base from J, leaving 10 bases between. The CDR3 is 14 amino acids. Study outcomes and limitations: About 5% of naive CD4 clonotypes were shared across several donors. Non-shared clonotypes showed lower generation probabilities than clonotypes common to all four donors.

It was CD45RO-negative cells, positively selected for CCR7, that made up naive CD8 cells, with terminally differentiated effector memory CD45RA+ cells excluded. This chain connects TRBV5-1 to TRBJ1-1; D unclear. The sequence was obtained from a woman aged 25-40 years in good health. Sequenced input: naive CD8+ T cells sorted from blood. CDR3 nucleotide sequence: TGCGCCAGCAGCTCTTCCCGACGGAACACTGAAGCTTTCTTT. Translation: CASSSSRRNTEAFF.